This TCR beta chain was retrieved from a study of T-cell memory formation after mild COVID-19. Study findings and constraints: Clones that contracted clustered mainly in CM and EM if CD4+ and in EMRA if CD8+.

With regard to this clonotype: Its antigen is still unknown.

Germline V gives CDR1 SGHRS, CDR2 YFSETQ. V was pared by 4 bases and J by 0 bases, with 16 bases between. The CDR3 is made up of 16 amino acids. Using constant-segment primers, 5'RACE produced TCR alpha and TCR beta cDNA libraries carrying sample barcodes and UMIs. One entry per CDR3 protein, called by TCRdb with MiXCR from the 5' RACE reads. The sample yields roughly 300,000 distinct CDR3 sequences, approximately 7.6% seen once. The clonotype was recovered from a man aged 18 to 30 who had mild COVID-19 (a few samples of this study predate the infection). Cell type and time point are not known. Source material: PBMCs or a T cell subset sorted from them (not recorded which). This sequence joins TRBV5-1 and TRBJ1-1; D may be TRBD1 (6 bases). The CDR3 loop reads CASSHIQGTLNTEAFF. The CDR3 DNA reads as TGCGCCAGCAGCCATATACAGGGAACCTTGAACACTGAAGCTTTCTTT.